Many counts were recorded for the clone carrying this T cell receptor (beta chain). V was trimmed by 6 bases and J by 3 bases, leaving 17 bases between them. The CDR3 extends over 15 amino acids. Germline V gives CDR1 MNHNS, CDR2 SASEGT. The sample comes from a study of prognosis after radiotherapy for stage I lung cancer. Across the whole study: Concurrent therapy with stereotactic body radiotherapy was received by no patient.

With two-round multiplex PCR, TCR beta CDR3 sequences were amplified from genomic DNA. TRBV and TRBJ genes each had their own specific primers in first-round PCR. TCRdb ran MiXCR on the multiplex PCR reads and lists one entry per CDR3 protein. The table has around 30,000 distinct CDR3 sequences, around 30% seen once. This sample comprised PBMCs, obtained before or after stereotactic body radiation therapy (not recorded which). This receptor was identified in a donor older than 45 with non-small cell lung cancer. This sequence joins TRBV6-1 and TRBJ1-1; possible D gene TRBD1, 6 bases. This CDR3 reads CASRVWRGAHTEAFF. As DNA, the CDR3 is TGTGCCAGCAGGGTTTGGAGGGGGGCGCACACTGAAGCTTTCTTT.